Reported below is one T cell receptor beta chain. No antigen is known for it. This CDR3 region has 14 residues. Trimming shortened V by 2 bases and J by 0 bases, and 6 bases separated the two germline ends. Germline V gene sequence: CDR1 MNHNY, CDR2 SVGAGI (reference sequence). Combining a sample-barcoded 5' primer with a J-beta primer mix, a second PCR ran for roughly 7 to 11 cycles. With 12 random nucleotides, a template-switch adaptor tagged each individual cDNA molecule. TCRdb recomputed calls from the 5' RACE reads with MiXCR, one row per CDR3 protein. The sample has 1.6 million or so distinct CDR3 sequences, 30% to 40% seen once. The source of the sample is a study of blood T cells in healthy people across ages. Regarding the study as a whole: Investigators viewed diversity estimates from one million T cells as underestimates, the study reported. The CMV status of each donor remained undetermined, and this could have confounded shifts in expanded clonotypes.

Sequenced sample: blood. The chain joins TRBV6-6 to TRBJ2-3, with D uncertain. This receptor was taken from a woman in her twenties or thirties in good health. CDR3 DNA sequence: TGTGCCAGCAGTTACAACCCCAGCACAGATACGCAGTATTTT. Amino acid sequence: CASSYNPSTDTQYF.